At least ten counts were recorded for the clone carrying this TCR beta chain. Its antigen remains unknown. In TCRdb, the 5' RACE reads were re-called with MiXCR into one record per CDR3 protein. Of about 240,000 distinct CDR3 sequences listed, 7.5% to 9% are singletons. This sample is drawn from a study of CD8 T cells in ankylosing spondylitis. The study's findings and limits: Before this, some motif variants had been reported in reactive arthritis synovial fluid and blood. Significantly higher representation of disease-linked clones was reported for matched ankylosing spondylitis synovial fluid.

The CDR3 runs 15 residues. Germline CDR1 is SGHRS and CDR2 is YFSETQ. The V end was cut by 4 bases, the J end by 7 bases, with 18 bases between. The sample comprised blood, either unsorted or a sorted T cell fraction (not recorded which). V gene TRBV5-1 combines with J gene TRBJ2-1; D is perhaps TRBD1 (6 bases). The source of this sequence is a male donor with ankylosing spondylitis or in good health (not recorded which). For the CDR3, the DNA is TGCGCCAGCAGCCGGTCAGGGGTGGGAAGGAATGAGCAGTTCTTC. Residues: CASSRSGVGRNEQFF.